The rows below give T cell receptor beta chains drawn from one sample of a study of T cell repertoires in cytomegalovirus infection. In TCRdb, the reads were re-called with MiXCR into one record per CDR3 protein. The data hold a few hundred thousand distinct CDR3 sequences, with less than 9.5% observed a single time. The sequencing input was PBMCs. The origin of the receptors is a human donor in good health (CMV status not recorded). Some clones in this sample may be carry-over from other donors' samples. The CDR3 runs from the conserved cysteine through the conserved F or W. The order of the fields is D gene, clone size, J gene, V gene, CDR3 protein, CDR3 DNA. The D gene is left open where the match is weak. Clone size is stated in some rows and not others, as once, few, many or a class when expanded.

D: TRBD1
size: few
J: TRBJ1-2
V: TRBV7-6
CDR3: CASTMGQAAYGYTF
DNA: TGTGCCAGCACCATGGGACAGGCCGCCTATGGCTACACCTTC

D: -
size: many
J: TRBJ2-7
V: TRBV7-2
CDR3: CASSLGGARNEQYF
DNA: TGTGCCAGCAGCTTAGGTGGAGCCCGAAACGAGCAGTACTTC

D: TRBD1
size: -
J: TRBJ2-1
V: TRBV24-1
CDR3: CATSDRDRGVTAEQFF
DNA: TGTGCCACCAGTGACCGGGACAGGGGGGTAACGGCTGAGCAGTTCTTC

D: -
size: many
J: TRBJ2-7
V: TRBV7-9
CDR3: CASSFYGLTSEQYF
DNA: TGTGCCAGCAGCTTCTACGGGCTAACAAGCGAGCAGTACTTC

D: TRBD1
size: many
J: TRBJ2-5
V: TRBV7-2
CDR3: CASSLRWTGETQYF
DNA: TGTGCCAGCAGCTTAAGATGGACAGGGGAGACCCAGTACTTC

D: TRBD2
size: -
J: TRBJ2-1
V: TRBV30
CDR3: CAWNHPGTSGSSYNEQFF
DNA: TGTGCCTGGAATCACCCCGGGACTAGCGGGAGCTCCTACAATGAGCAGTTCTTC

D: -
size: many
J: TRBJ2-1
V: TRBV20-1
CDR3: CSAREGGDEQFF
DNA: TGCAGTGCTAGGGAGGGGGGGGATGAGCAGTTCTTC

D: -
size: many
J: TRBJ1-1
V: TRBV7-2
CDR3: CASSISRGANTEAFF
DNA: TGTGCCAGCAGCATTAGTAGGGGGGCGAACACTGAAGCTTTCTTT

D: -
size: many
J: TRBJ1-4
V: TRBV7-2
CDR3: CASSLVGIEKLFF
DNA: TGTGCCAGCAGCTTAGTAGGGATTGAAAAACTGTTTTTT

D: -
size: once
J: TRBJ2-5
V: TRBV29-1
CDR3: CSVAASEETQYF
DNA: TGCAGCGTTGCGGCGAGTGAAGAGACCCAGTACTTC

D: TRBD2
size: -
J: TRBJ2-7
V: TRBV19
CDR3: CASSTGLAGGVSFYEQYF
DNA: TGTGCCAGTAGTACGGGACTAGCGGGGGGGGTCTCGTTCTACGAGCAGTACTTC

D: -
size: many
J: TRBJ1-5
V: TRBV7-2
CDR3: CASSFGDSNQPQHF
DNA: TGTGCCAGCAGCTTCGGAGATAGCAATCAGCCCCAGCATTTT

D: TRBD2
size: many
J: TRBJ2-5
V: TRBV19
CDR3: CASNGLAGGQETQYF
DNA: TGTGCCAGTAACGGACTAGCGGGGGGACAAGAGACCCAGTACTTC

D: -
size: many
J: TRBJ1-6
V: TRBV20-1
CDR3: CSASGVSSYNSPLHF
DNA: TGCAGTGCTAGCGGCGTGAGCTCCTATAATTCACCCCTCCACTTT

D: -
size: many
J: TRBJ1-5
V: TRBV12-3/TRBV12-4
CDR3: CASSPGLLNQPQHF
DNA: TGTGCCAGCAGCCCGGGACTGCTTAATCAGCCCCAGCATTTT

D: -
size: once
J: TRBJ2-7
V: TRBV20-1
CDR3: CSASTGGAPYEQYF
DNA: TGCAGTGCTAGCACGGGGGGCGCTCCCTACGAGCAGTACTTC

D: -
size: few
J: TRBJ2-4
V: TRBV14
CDR3: CASSQDRVSDIQYF
DNA: TGTGCCAGCAGCCAAGACAGGGTTAGCGACATTCAGTACTTC

D: -
size: many
J: TRBJ1-4
V: TRBV28
CDR3: CASGGPNEKLFF
DNA: TGTGCCAGCGGGGGGCCTAATGAAAAACTGTTTTTT

D: -
size: many
J: TRBJ2-5
V: TRBV20-1
CDR3: CSASRQAQETQYF
DNA: TGCAGTGCTAGTAGACAGGCCCAAGAGACCCAGTACTTC

D: -
size: many
J: TRBJ2-1
V: TRBV10-3
CDR3: CAISAGAGEQFF
DNA: TGTGCCATCAGTGCGGGAGCGGGTGAGCAGTTCTTC

D: TRBD1
size: few
J: TRBJ1-1
V: TRBV7-2
CDR3: CASSPNGQGWTEAFF
DNA: TGTGCCAGCAGCCCTAATGGACAGGGCTGGACTGAAGCTTTCTTT

D: -
size: many
J: TRBJ1-2
V: TRBV11-3
CDR3: CASSLSFSTSRYTF
DNA: TGTGCCAGCAGTCTAAGTTTTTCTACAAGTCGCTACACCTTC

D: -
size: many
J: TRBJ2-6
V: TRBV7-2
CDR3: CASSWGSTSSGANVLTF
DNA: TGTGCCAGCAGCTGGGGGAGTACTAGCTCTGGGGCCAACGTCCTGACTTTC

D: -
size: -
J: TRBJ2-3
V: TRBV30
CDR3: CAWSVPSALTSTDTQYF
DNA: TGTGCCTGGAGTGTACCGAGCGCTCTTACTAGCACAGATACGCAGTATTTT

D: -
size: many
J: TRBJ1-1
V: TRBV12-3/TRBV12-4
CDR3: CASRRKHSNTEAFF
DNA: TGTGCCAGCAGAAGAAAGCACTCGAACACTGAAGCTTTCTTT

D: -
size: many
J: TRBJ1-1
V: TRBV11-2
CDR3: CASSPSLRSTEAFF
DNA: TGTGCCAGCAGCCCCAGCCTGCGGTCCACTGAAGCTTTCTTT

D: -
size: few
J: TRBJ2-7
V: TRBV5-5
CDR3: CASSSLGGTNEQYF
DNA: TGTGCCAGCAGCTCCCTCGGCGGTACCAACGAGCAGTACTTC

D: -
size: many
J: TRBJ2-5
V: TRBV7-2
CDR3: CASSFSRQTQYF
DNA: TGTGCCAGCAGCTTTAGCCGGCAGACCCAGTACTTC

D: -
size: few
J: TRBJ1-1
V: TRBV6-1
CDR3: CASREQLGGTEAFF
DNA: TGTGCCAGCAGGGAACAGCTTGGAGGGACTGAAGCTTTCTTT

D: -
size: many
J: TRBJ1-1
V: TRBV7-2
CDR3: CASSPFSRAKKTFF
DNA: TGTGCCAGCAGCCCATTTTCGCGGGCCAAGAAAACTTTCTTT

D: -
size: many
J: TRBJ2-5
V: TRBV28
CDR3: CASSVQGRETQYF
DNA: TGTGCCAGCAGTGTACAGGGAAGAGAGACCCAGTACTTC

D: TRBD2
size: many
J: TRBJ2-1
V: TRBV7-2
CDR3: CASSFPTSGRNEQFF
DNA: TGTGCCAGCAGCTTCCCAACTAGCGGGAGGAATGAGCAGTTCTTC

D: -
size: many
J: TRBJ2-5
V: TRBV7-2
CDR3: CASSPNRVTETQYF
DNA: TGTGCCAGCAGTCCTAACAGGGTCACGGAGACCCAGTACTTC

D: -
size: many
J: TRBJ2-1
V: TRBV11-2
CDR3: CASSSRTGNNEQFF
DNA: TGTGCCAGCAGCTCGCGGACTGGAAACAATGAGCAGTTCTTC

D: TRBD1
size: many
J: TRBJ2-7
V: TRBV4-1
CDR3: CASSQEGQGLSYEQYF
DNA: TGCGCCAGCAGCCAAGAGGGACAGGGACTTTCCTACGAGCAGTACTTC

D: -
size: many
J: TRBJ1-2
V: TRBV7-2
CDR3: CASSLKGTNYGYTF
DNA: TGTGCCAGCAGCTTAAAGGGGACTAACTATGGCTACACCTTC

D: -
size: many
J: TRBJ2-1
V: TRBV7-3
CDR3: CASSQRDSSYNEQFF
DNA: TGTGCCAGCAGCCAGCGGGACAGCTCATACAATGAGCAGTTCTTC

D: TRBD1
size: many
J: TRBJ2-5
V: TRBV28
CDR3: CASSDHGQGKETQYF
DNA: TGTGCCAGCAGCGACCACGGACAGGGGAAAGAGACCCAGTACTTC

D: -
size: many
J: TRBJ1-5
V: TRBV6-1
CDR3: CASSEGVKQPQHF
DNA: TGTGCCAGCAGTGAAGGGGTTAAGCAGCCCCAGCATTTT

D: TRBD1
size: -
J: TRBJ2-4
V: TRBV12-3/TRBV12-4
CDR3: CASGLTGKNIQYF
DNA: TGTGCCAGCGGCCTGACAGGGAAAAACATTCAGTACTTC

D: TRBD1
size: many
J: TRBJ1-4
V: TRBV25-1
CDR3: CASSGPGQGSTNEKLFF
DNA: TGTGCCAGCAGTGGGCCGGGACAGGGCTCGACTAATGAAAAACTGTTTTTT

D: -
size: many
J: TRBJ2-1
V: TRBV7-4
CDR3: CASSLSLGAGNNEQFF
DNA: TGTGCCAGCAGCCTTTCTTTGGGAGCGGGTAACAATGAGCAGTTCTTC

D: -
size: many
J: TRBJ1-3
V: TRBV28
CDR3: CASSLSGRSSGNTIYF
DNA: TGTGCCAGCAGTTTAAGCGGGCGGAGCTCTGGAAACACCATATATTTT

D: -
size: many
J: TRBJ2-1
V: TRBV6-6
CDR3: CASSYSRVYNEQFF
DNA: TGTGCCAGCAGTTACTCCAGGGTGTACAATGAGCAGTTCTTC

D: TRBD1
size: -
J: TRBJ2-1
V: TRBV29-1
CDR3: CSVGTGVYNELFF
DNA: TGCAGCGTTGGGACAGGGGTCTACAATGAGCTGTTCTTC

D: -
size: many
J: TRBJ1-1
V: TRBV7-9
CDR3: CASTLGGTRTEAFF
DNA: TGTGCCAGCACCTTGGGGGGAACGAGGACTGAAGCTTTCTTT

D: -
size: -
J: TRBJ1-6
V: TRBV6-1
CDR3: CASSEGGRYNSPLHF
DNA: TGTGCCAGCAGTGAAGGTGGCAGATATAATTCACCCCTCCACTTT

D: TRBD2
size: many
J: TRBJ2-5
V: TRBV7-2
CDR3: CASSPPGGRAGETQYF
DNA: TGTGCCAGCAGCCCACCAGGCGGGAGGGCCGGAGAGACCCAGTACTTC